Listed here is a single T cell receptor beta chain. This beta chain is an unintended read in a library built for alpha chains; its size means little. Each molecule of TCR cDNA was tagged with one unique molecular identifier. TCRdb independently ran MiXCR on the 5' RACE reads; one entry per CDR3 protein. Found here are 3,800 or so distinct CDR3 sequences, less than 70% of them singletons; the top ten hold roughly 80%. The sample's time point: sample taken at primary tumor resection. Unsorted samples of tumor, nontumor lung or frozen PBMC had their whole RNA sequenced. Patients with untreated early-stage non-small cell lung cancer, numbering 55 to 80, were the donors. This entry is derived from a study of spatial heterogeneity in lung cancer. Looking at the study overall: Each unique TCR and UMI combination was seen more than ten times on average in raw reads.

With 4 bases removed from V and 8 bases from J, the gap between germline ends came to 15 bases. Germline assignment: CDR1 MGHDK and CDR2 SYGVNS. The CDR3 loop spans 14 amino acids. The TCR sequence derives from a female donor with early-stage non-small cell lung cancer. The genes are TRBV25-1 and TRBJ2-1; TRBD1 is a possible D gene (6 bases). Sequenced material: PBMCs, taken at surgery. The CDR3 DNA sequence: TGTGCCAGCAGTGGGGGGCTAGTTACTGATGAGCAGTTCTTC. Protein product: CASSGGLVTDEQFF.